These T cell receptor beta chains were read from a single sample in a study of blood T cells in healthy people across ages. From the 5' RACE reads, TCRdb called clonotypes with MiXCR, one entry per CDR3 protein. The sample includes 1.5 million to 2 million distinct CDR3 sequences, about 30% of them seen just once. Sequencing input: blood. The receptors stem from a woman aged 25 to 39 in good health. The CDR3 runs from the conserved cysteine through the conserved F or W. Each record gives: J gene, CDR3 length, D gene, V gene, clone size, CDR3 DNA, CDR3 protein. A D gene is named only where the DNA matches it firmly. Expanded clones get a size class; other rows say once, few or many, or leave the size out.

j_call: TRBJ2-3
cdr3_length: 15
d_call: -
v_call: TRBV28
clone_size: -
cdr3_nt: TGTGCCGGCCGTGGACAGCGCCGGCCCACAGATACGCAGTATTTT
cdr3_aa: CAGRGQRRPTDTQYF

j_call: TRBJ2-2
cdr3_length: 16
d_call: -
v_call: TRBV7-2
clone_size: few
cdr3_nt: TGTGCCAGCAGCTTAGATCTCCGCAGGAACACCGGGGAGCTGTTTTTT
cdr3_aa: CASSLDLRRNTGELFF

j_call: TRBJ2-1
cdr3_length: 12
d_call: -
v_call: TRBV5-5
clone_size: many
cdr3_nt: TGTGCCAGCAGCTTGGATGGAGCTGAGCAGTTCTTC
cdr3_aa: CASSLDGAEQFF

j_call: TRBJ2-7
cdr3_length: 15
d_call: TRBD2
v_call: TRBV28
clone_size: few
cdr3_nt: TGTGCCAGCAAGAATACCGGGACTAGATTCTACGAGCAGTACTTC
cdr3_aa: CASKNTGTRFYEQYF

j_call: TRBJ2-1
cdr3_length: 14
d_call: -
v_call: TRBV20-1
clone_size: -
cdr3_nt: TGCAGTGCTACCGGGACCAAAAGTTGGGCCGAGCAGTTCTTC
cdr3_aa: CSATGTKSWAEQFF

j_call: TRBJ2-7
cdr3_length: 14
d_call: -
v_call: TRBV30
clone_size: -
cdr3_nt: TGTGCCGGAACGACCGGTCGAACCCCCTACGAGCAGTACTTC
cdr3_aa: CAGTTGRTPYEQYF

j_call: TRBJ2-5
cdr3_length: 19
d_call: TRBD2
v_call: TRBV20-1
clone_size: -
cdr3_nt: TGCAGTGCTAGCTCAGACGCTAGCGGGGGGGCTCTCGGCCAAGAGACCCAGTACTTC
cdr3_aa: CSASSDASGGALGQETQYF

j_call: TRBJ2-5
cdr3_length: 16
d_call: TRBD2
v_call: TRBV5-4
clone_size: -
cdr3_nt: TGTGCCAGCAGCTTGGCCGGGGTAGCGGGGGAAGAGACCCAGTACTTC
cdr3_aa: CASSLAGVAGEETQYF

j_call: TRBJ2-3
cdr3_length: 13
d_call: -
v_call: TRBV7-3
clone_size: -
cdr3_nt: TGTGCCAGCAGCTTAGAGCAGGGGAATACGCAGTATTTT
cdr3_aa: CASSLEQGNTQYF

j_call: TRBJ2-3
cdr3_length: 15
d_call: -
v_call: TRBV20-1
clone_size: -
cdr3_nt: TGCAGTGCTAGAGATCCTGGCGCACACACCAATACGCAGTATTTT
cdr3_aa: CSARDPGAHTNTQYF

j_call: TRBJ2-1
cdr3_length: 11
d_call: -
v_call: TRBV20-1
clone_size: -
cdr3_nt: TGCAGTGCCCCGGATAACAATGAGCAGTTCTTC
cdr3_aa: CSAPDNNEQFF

j_call: TRBJ2-5
cdr3_length: 15
d_call: -
v_call: TRBV4-2
clone_size: many
cdr3_nt: TGTGCCAGCAGCCCCTCGACAGGACCTCAAGAGACCCAGTACTTC
cdr3_aa: CASSPSTGPQETQYF

j_call: TRBJ2-5
cdr3_length: 15
d_call: -
v_call: TRBV10-3
clone_size: few
cdr3_nt: TGTGCCATCAGTGAGTCTGTGGGGGACCAAGAGACCCAGTACTTC
cdr3_aa: CAISESVGDQETQYF

j_call: TRBJ2-7
cdr3_length: 16
d_call: -
v_call: TRBV6-1
clone_size: many
cdr3_nt: TGTGCCAGCAGTGAAGTCCGAGGAGGCAGGGGTTACGAGCAGTACTTC
cdr3_aa: CASSEVRGGRGYEQYF

j_call: TRBJ1-4
cdr3_length: 15
d_call: TRBD1
v_call: TRBV7-2
clone_size: -
cdr3_nt: TGTGCCAGCAGCATATGGACAGGGAAGGGTGAAAAACTGTTTTTT
cdr3_aa: CASSIWTGKGEKLFF

j_call: TRBJ2-5
cdr3_length: 15
d_call: -
v_call: TRBV10-3
clone_size: many
cdr3_nt: TGTGCCATCAGTGCTCCGACCGCCTCCAGGGAGACCCAGTACTTC
cdr3_aa: CAISAPTASRETQYF

j_call: TRBJ2-7
cdr3_length: 12
d_call: -
v_call: TRBV7-2
clone_size: many
cdr3_nt: TGTGCCAGCAGCTTTGGGGTAGGCGAGCAGTACTTC
cdr3_aa: CASSFGVGEQYF

j_call: TRBJ2-3
cdr3_length: 15
d_call: TRBD2
v_call: TRBV7-2
clone_size: -
cdr3_nt: TGTGCCAGCAGCTCCGGGAGGAGGGGCACAGATACGCAGTATTTT
cdr3_aa: CASSSGRRGTDTQYF

j_call: TRBJ2-1
cdr3_length: 14
d_call: -
v_call: TRBV5-1
clone_size: few
cdr3_nt: TGCGCCAGCAGCAATGCCCGGGACCCCAATGAGCAGTTCTTC
cdr3_aa: CASSNARDPNEQFF

j_call: TRBJ2-5
cdr3_length: 15
d_call: TRBD2
v_call: TRBV2
clone_size: -
cdr3_nt: TGTGCCAGCAGAGATCGACTAGCGGGAGTAGAGACCCAGTACTTC
cdr3_aa: CASRDRLAGVETQYF

j_call: TRBJ2-3
cdr3_length: 14
d_call: -
v_call: TRBV12-3/TRBV12-4
clone_size: few
cdr3_nt: TGTGCCAGCAGCCCGGACAGAGACACAGATACGCAGTATTTT
cdr3_aa: CASSPDRDTDTQYF

j_call: TRBJ2-7
cdr3_length: 16
d_call: TRBD1
v_call: TRBV2
clone_size: few
cdr3_nt: TGTGCCAGCAACCACCGCGACAGGGCTAGAGGCGACGAGCAGTACTTC
cdr3_aa: CASNHRDRARGDEQYF

j_call: TRBJ1-2
cdr3_length: 13
d_call: -
v_call: TRBV28
clone_size: -
cdr3_nt: TGTGCCAGCAGGACCCGGGGTGAGAGTGGCTACACCTTC
cdr3_aa: CASRTRGESGYTF

j_call: TRBJ1-2
cdr3_length: 14
d_call: TRBD1
v_call: TRBV5-1
clone_size: -
cdr3_nt: TGCGCCAGCCATACCGGGACAGGCGCTTATGGCTACACCTTC
cdr3_aa: CASHTGTGAYGYTF

j_call: TRBJ2-1
cdr3_length: 16
d_call: -
v_call: TRBV6-2/TRBV6-3
clone_size: many
cdr3_nt: TGTGCCAGCAGTTACCCTCTCTATCGGGGTCGGAATGAGCAGTTCTTC
cdr3_aa: CASSYPLYRGRNEQFF

j_call: TRBJ2-4
cdr3_length: 11
d_call: -
v_call: TRBV7-2
clone_size: few
cdr3_nt: TGTGCCAGCAGGAGGGCAAACATTCAGTACTTC
cdr3_aa: CASRRANIQYF

j_call: TRBJ2-5
cdr3_length: 15
d_call: TRBD2
v_call: TRBV29-1
clone_size: -
cdr3_nt: TGCAGCGTGCTAACTAGCGGGGGTTTCCAAGAGACCCAGTACTTC
cdr3_aa: CSVLTSGGFQETQYF

j_call: TRBJ2-1
cdr3_length: 14
d_call: -
v_call: TRBV6-1
clone_size: few
cdr3_nt: TGTGCCAGCAGTGAAATTAGTGGGGACACCCAGCGGTTCTTC
cdr3_aa: CASSEISGDTQRFF

j_call: TRBJ2-1
cdr3_length: 14
d_call: TRBD2
v_call: TRBV10-2
clone_size: few
cdr3_nt: TGCGCCAGTACCGGAAAGGGAGGGCCCCGTGAGCAGTTCTTC
cdr3_aa: CASTGKGGPREQFF

j_call: TRBJ1-1
cdr3_length: 14
d_call: -
v_call: TRBV11-2
clone_size: few
cdr3_nt: TGTGCCAGCAGCTCCCCCTGGGGGAATACCGAAGCTTTCTTT
cdr3_aa: CASSSPWGNTEAFF

j_call: TRBJ1-1
cdr3_length: 13
d_call: TRBD1
v_call: TRBV5-1
clone_size: few
cdr3_nt: TGCGCCAGCAGCTTAGGGGACAGGGTCGAAGCTTTCTTT
cdr3_aa: CASSLGDRVEAFF

j_call: TRBJ1-2
cdr3_length: 14
d_call: TRBD1
v_call: TRBV7-2
clone_size: -
cdr3_nt: TGTGCCAGCAGTCCGACAGGGACGTGCTATGGCTACACCTTC
cdr3_aa: CASSPTGTCYGYTF

j_call: TRBJ2-5
cdr3_length: 14
d_call: TRBD2
v_call: TRBV5-4
clone_size: -
cdr3_nt: TGTGCCAGCAGGTTAGCGGGGGGGCCGGCGACCCAGTACTTC
cdr3_aa: CASRLAGGPATQYF

j_call: TRBJ2-5
cdr3_length: 15
d_call: TRBD1
v_call: TRBV2
clone_size: -
cdr3_nt: TGTGCCAGCAGTGAAGTTAGGGGGCTGGGAGAGACCCAGTACTTC
cdr3_aa: CASSEVRGLGETQYF

j_call: TRBJ1-2
cdr3_length: 12
d_call: -
v_call: TRBV7-9
clone_size: -
cdr3_nt: TGTGCCAGCAGCTTAGGCTTTGATGGCTACACCTTC
cdr3_aa: CASSLGFDGYTF

j_call: TRBJ2-4
cdr3_length: 13
d_call: -
v_call: TRBV6-6
clone_size: many
cdr3_nt: TGTGCCAGCAGTTACCGTGGGGGAGACATTCAGTACTTC
cdr3_aa: CASSYRGGDIQYF

j_call: TRBJ2-1
cdr3_length: 17
d_call: TRBD2
v_call: TRBV29-1
clone_size: -
cdr3_nt: TGTAGCGTTGAAGATGGGTACGGTAGCGGGAGGAACAATGAGCAGTGCTTC
cdr3_aa: CSVEDGYGSGRNNEQCF